This T cell receptor (beta chain) was recovered during a study of identical twins (dated by TCRdb to about 2016). The study in broad terms: TCR alpha and beta repertoires from monozygotic twins, unrelated adults of various ages and cord blood were deep-sequenced to test whether fetal clonotypes persist. Replicate twin experiments were performed at different times using different library preparation protocols to rule out contamination.

Only healthy Caucasian donors were included. The twin cohort consisted of three pairs of female monozygotic twins, all aged roughly 18 to 29 years. CD4+ and CD8+ T cell populations were isolated with positive isolation kits from Invitrogen. From the cysteine up to the phenylalanine, the CDR3 has a length of 14 residues. The CDR3 DNA has 42 bases and is translated from base 1. V is cut by 3 bases and J by 3 bases, and the space between the germline ends is 9 bases. Per the germline V gene, MGHDK is the CDR1 and SYGVNS is the CDR2. The library was prepared using 5' RACE. TCRdb lists the instrument as Illumina HiSeq 2000. A universal primer binding site was introduced by template switching, and a unique molecular identifier was present in the final cDNA, enabling accurate counting of TCR cDNA molecules. Specific primers in the conserved constant-segment region were used to synthesize first-strand cDNA for the TCR alpha and beta chains. To control for contamination, every cDNA library was double barcoded, receiving both a SMART-Mk sample barcode and Illumina barcodes. TruSeq adapter sequences and Illumina sample barcodes were added in two successive PCR steps. Sequencing of the TCR alpha and beta cDNA libraries was done on the Illumina HiSeq platform using custom primers. In the source study's methods: Unique molecular identifiers were extracted from raw reads with MiGEC, and CDR3 positions were determined with MiXCR. Recombination models were inferred per individual with the repgenHMM and IGoR tools using an EM algorithm. Shared clonotype analysis was performed with the tcR package in R, normalizing sharing by the product of cloneset sizes. Out-of-frame nonproductive sequences were analyzed to study raw recombination free of thymic and clonal selection effects. TCRdb cleaned the public reads at Q25 with fastp, built clones with MiXCR and kept in-frame beta chains. Each CDR3 protein gets just one entry, which takes the most common genes and DNA from the rows behind it. TCRdb, not the original authors, processed these V and J calls. Counted in this sample were 450,000 or so distinct CDR3 sequences; 13% to 15% of them appeared once. The ten largest clonotypes hold roughly 0.56% of the sample.

In the case of this clonotype: Its antigen is currently not known. No much larger clone is present one base from it, and per-base qualities are unavailable.

General findings and caveats noted by the study authors: Zero-insertion analyses could be partly confounded by invariant T cells such as MAIT and iNKT, although diverse VJ usage argued against such confounding for most clonotypes. Because the same donors could not be followed over many years, the conclusions relied on cross-sectional statistical analysis. In monozygotic twins, recombination models systematically underestimated out-of-frame TCR alpha sharing, but the models matched the sharing seen between unrelated individuals. Out-of-frame TCR alpha sequences shared between twins showed an excess of low generation-probability sequences compared with coincidental sharing between unrelated individuals. Fewer insertions were carried by abundant cord blood beta clonotypes, a similar but weaker trend appeared in young adult naive repertoires, and no such trend appeared in memory repertoires. The excess sharing between twins in beta out-of-frame sequences was weaker because fewer shared sequences reduced the signal-to-noise ratio.

The same data also contributed to another study, on yellow fever vaccine responses in identical twins. The second publication reports: According to the authors, the vaccine-induced T cell response in identical twins seemed to be partly convergent and partly specific to each individual. In the study, vaccine-responding T cell clones were precisely tracked in identical twins.

The rearrangement joined TRBV25-1 to TRBJ1-3, with TRBD1 as a weak D call on 5 bases. The specimen was CD4+ T cells sorted from blood. The source is a woman aged 18-29 years in good health. Here the CDR3 is given as CASSEPGLGNTIYF. The DNA sequence reads TGTGCCAGCAGTGAGCCGGGACTTGGAAACACCATATATTTT.